The TCR beta chain described here comes from a study of naive and memory T cell subsets. Whole-study results and caveats: Clonotypes here are unpaired alpha or beta chain sequences. Over 90% of naive TCR sequences appeared only once, unlike memory subsets. Especially in CD8 cells, naive repertoires contained a few larger clonotypes, possibly CD45RA-re-expressing memory cells.

The CDR3 totals 13 residues. Deletions cut 8 bases from V and 3 bases from J, with 14 bases between. Germline CDR1 is MDHEN and CDR2 is SYDVKM. Regarding this clonotype: The antigen is not known.

Both TRBC1 and TRBC2 were covered by a beta constant-region primer of two equimolar oligonucleotides. Four rounds of PCR amplified the ligated cDNA using nested alpha and beta constant-region primers plus SP2. An oligonucleotide with the SP2 primer and a 12-nucleotide UMI was ligated to the cDNA 3' end. From the UMI-ligation and nested PCR reads, TCRdb called clonotypes with MiXCR, one entry per CDR3 protein. The sample has about 90,000 distinct CDR3 sequences; around 11% are singletons. Cells stained for CD3, CD4, CD8, CD45RA and CD27 were sorted into four subsets. Sequencing used naive CD4+ T cells from blood. The chain employs TRBV28 and TRBJ2-7; possible D gene TRBD1, 7 bases. The TCR comes from a human donor in good health. In nucleotides, the CDR3 is TGTGCCAGCGGTAACAGGGGAGGCTACGAGCAGTACTTC. This gives the protein CASGNRGGYEQYF. Looking up the rest from reference TRBV28 and TRBJ2-7 gives the full variable domain: DVKVTQSSRYLVKRTGEKVFLECVQDMDHENMFWYRQDPGLGLRLIYFSYDVKMKEKGDIPEGYSVSREKKERFSLILESASTNQTSMYLCASGNRGGYEQYFGPGTRLTVT.